The TCR beta chain described here comes from a study of blood T cell repertoires in COVID-19 (dated by TCRdb to the early 2020s). With respect to the entire study: Samples covering the acute and convalescent phases of COVID-19 were provided by collaborators in the United States, Italy and Spain. The samples were drawn from two sources: the first 160 participants of the ongoing ImmuneRACE study, and 1,000 to 1,500 subjects contributed by 6 global collaborators. Sample metadata almost always included a de-identified subject ID, COVID-19 status, age in years and sex. The prospective study material was composed of cDNA or gDNA derived from T cells, B-cell-depleted T cells, or PBMCs. HLA class I and class II types, where available, came from metadata supplied by the sample provider rather than from assay-based typing. The repertoires were made available in a free public database intended to serve as a resource for research on the immune response to SARS-CoV-2. Deeply sampled blood TCRbeta repertoires from subjects exposed to, actively infected with, or recovered from COVID-19 were included in the dataset. Overall results and qualifications from the work: The amount of clinical and demographic metadata varied by source and participant and was provided uncurated.

Regarding this clone: Its antigen has not been determined. No much larger clonotype is one base removed from it; base qualities were not supplied.

The immunoSEQ Assay, a bias-controlled multiplex PCR, was used to amplify TCRbeta CDR3 regions from genomic DNA. In the authors' own workflow: Within the assay, amplification of reference gene primers was used to estimate how many nucleated cells each sample contained. To quantify the absolute abundance of each unique TCRbeta CDR3 rearrangement, sequence reads were collapsed and filtered. For each sample, productive Simpson clonality was calculated by taking the square root of Simpson's diversity index across productive rearrangements. Not all clones reach the TCRdb copy of this immuneACCESS table, which keeps in-frame sequences only. Checked studies attribute under half of the gap to unresolved V genes and leave the rest unexplained. V and J calls and clone size are copied from that table; D and trimming were computed from the DNA. The sample table contains about 280,000 clones; only one count was recorded for roughly 85% of them. 2% to 3% of the sample is in the top ten clones.

In the prospective study, participants were roughly 18 to 89 years old, resided in about two dozen geographic areas of the United States, and were enrolled through a virtual design. In the prospective study, participants were assigned to cohorts based on the clinical history participants reported in a screening survey and a study questionnaire. Recovered participants in ImmuneRACE Cohort 3 were defined by two consecutive negative NP/OP PCR tests, clearance by a healthcare professional, or resolution of symptoms. Mobile phlebotomists in the prospective study collected whole blood, serum and a nasopharyngeal or oropharyngeal swab from every participant. Participants in the prospective study had the option to provide additional blood draws and questionnaires over a roughly two-month period. Prospective study blood samples were shipped either frozen or at room temperature before DNA extraction. CDR1 and CDR2, per the germline V gene, are MDHEN and SYDVKM. The junction carries 13 bases between V and J, which are trimmed by 2 bases and 0 bases respectively. The cysteine opens and the phenylalanine closes a CDR3 of 16 amino acids. The sequence is cut down to CDR3 DNA, 48 bases in frame from base 1.

The specimen was PBMCs or T cells enriched from blood (not recorded which). The V and J genes are TRBV28 and TRBJ1-1; the D region possibly corresponds to TRBD1 (6 bases align). The sequence was collected from a woman between 45 and 60 years old who had recovered from COVID-19. The CDR3 region: CASSLNRAGLNTEAFF. The nucleotide sequence reads TGTGCCAGCAGTTTAAACAGGGCTGGGTTGAACACTGAAGCTTTCTTT.